This TCR beta chain was profiled in a study of Ad26.COV2.S vaccination and SARS-CoV-2 variants. Study-level background: Intramuscular Ad26.COV2.S at 5x10^10 or 1x10^11 viral particles. Whole-study results and caveats: After vaccination, substantial breadth of spike-specific CD8+ and CD4+ responses was reported.

Comment on this clone: Its cognate antigen is unknown.

This CDR3 has 16 amino acids. J gave up 6 bases and V 0 bases, and 4 bases lay outside the gene matches. Germline CDR1 reads SGHRS; CDR2 reads YFSETQ. The protocol was immunoSEQ multiplex PCR, while the TCRdb copy is restricted to in-frame clones and leaves out a portion. The sample records some 420,000 clones, around 87% being singletons. Specified treatment: 15 to 20 received Ad26.COV2.S at low or high dose, single or two shots; roughly five received placebo; per-sample allocation not given. Samples came from day 63 after the first vaccine or placebo injection. At a Boston site, the person donating was an adult of 18-55 years.

The chain employs TRBV5-1 and TRBJ2-1; the match to TRBD2 covers 12 bases. The input for sequencing was peripheral blood, taken in a trial of Ad26.COV2.S vaccine versus placebo. The sequence was obtained from a person between 18 and 59 years old who received the Ad26.COV2.S COVID-19 vaccine or a placebo. The CDR3 bases are TGCGCCAGCAGCTTGGGACTAGCGGGGGTCGGCAATGAGCAGTTCTTC. Translated, it gives CASSLGLAGVGNEQFF.